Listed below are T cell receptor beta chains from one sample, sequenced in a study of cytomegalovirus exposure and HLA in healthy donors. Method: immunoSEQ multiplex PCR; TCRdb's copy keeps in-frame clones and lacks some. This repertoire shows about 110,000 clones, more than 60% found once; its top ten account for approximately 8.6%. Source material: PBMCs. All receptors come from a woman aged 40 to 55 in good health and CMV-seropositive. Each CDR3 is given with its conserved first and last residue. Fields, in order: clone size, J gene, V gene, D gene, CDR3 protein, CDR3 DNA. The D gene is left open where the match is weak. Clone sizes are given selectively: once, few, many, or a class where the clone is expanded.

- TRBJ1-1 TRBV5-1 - CASSLIGLVNTEAFF TGCGCCAGCAGCTTGATCGGACTTGTGAACACTGAAGCTTTCTTT
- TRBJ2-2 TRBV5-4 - CASSDTGGAGELFF TGTGCCAGCAGTGATACAGGGGGGGCCGGGGAGCTGTTTTTT
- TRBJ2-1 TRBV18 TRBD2 CASSPPSRTRGQFF TGTGCCAGCTCACCACCGTCCCGGACTAGGGGACAGTTCTTC
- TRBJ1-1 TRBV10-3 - CAIAGQWDTEAFF TGTGCCATCGCTGGACAGTGGGACACTGAAGCTTTCTTT
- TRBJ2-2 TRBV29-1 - CSVRFGRNTGELFF TGCAGCGTTCGTTTCGGGAGGAACACCGGGGAGCTGTTTTTT
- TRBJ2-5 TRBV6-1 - CASSEAFRGETQYF TGTGCCAGCAGTGAAGCCTTTAGGGGAGAGACCCAGTACTTC
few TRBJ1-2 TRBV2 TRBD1 CASSDLGTANYGYTF TGTGCCAGCAGTGACCTCGGGACAGCTAACTATGGCTACACCTTC
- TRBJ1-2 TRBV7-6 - CASSLGQNGYTF TGTGCCAGCAGCTTGGGACAAAATGGCTACACCTTC
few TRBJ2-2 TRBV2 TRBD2 CASRAGPGGPGELFF TGTGCCAGCAGGGCGGGACCGGGGGGACCCGGGGAGCTGTTTTTT
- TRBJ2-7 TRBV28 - CASSFSLEEPSSYEQYF TGTGCCAGCAGTTTTAGTTTGGAGGAGCCGAGCTCCTACGAGCAGTACTTC
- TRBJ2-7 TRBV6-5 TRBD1 CASSQDRRSYEQYF TGTGCCAGCAGCCAGGACAGGCGCTCCTACGAGCAGTACTTC
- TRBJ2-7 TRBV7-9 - CASSSVQGPSYEQYF TGTGCCAGCAGCTCCGTACAGGGACCCTCCTACGAGCAGTACTTC
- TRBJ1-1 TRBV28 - CASSSGGAGMNTEAFF TGTGCCAGCAGTTCCGGAGGGGCAGGGATGAACACTGAAGCTTTCTTT
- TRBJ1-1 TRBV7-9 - CASSLLSEAFF TGTGCCAGCAGCCTCCTTTCTGAAGCTTTCTTT
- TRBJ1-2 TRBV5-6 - CASRQQDPDYGYTF TGTGCCAGCAGACAACAGGACCCAGACTATGGCTACACCTTC
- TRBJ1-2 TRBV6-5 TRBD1 CASHPGQGRGYTF TGTGCCAGCCATCCCGGACAGGGACGCGGCTACACCTTC